The entry that follows covers one T cell receptor beta chain sequence. TCRdb re-called the RACE reads with MiXCR, one entry per CDR3 protein. The sample includes around 340,000 distinct CDR3 sequences, around 7% of them seen just once. This sample is part of a study of human T cells and chemical hapten exposure. Overall study context: Women made up most patients, who had alopecia areata, totalis or universalis.

Time point reported: patch test 1, 2 weeks after DPC sensitization. The treatment: therapeutic diphenylcyclopropenone sensitization with weekly scalp DPC. Trimming removed 3 bases from V and 7 bases from J, with 7 bases in between. The CDR3 consists of 13 residues. The input for sequencing was whole blood, taken in connection with sensitization to the hapten diphenylcyclopropenone (DPC). The J gene is TRBJ1-6, the V gene TRBV12-3 or TRBV12-4, with D unclear. The origin of this receptor is a woman under 30 with alopecia areata. Some clones in this sample may be carry-over from other donors' samples. The CDR3 loop reads CASSLPGNSPLHF. The CDR3 DNA follows: TGTGCCAGCAGTTTGCCAGGCAATTCACCCCTCCACTTT.